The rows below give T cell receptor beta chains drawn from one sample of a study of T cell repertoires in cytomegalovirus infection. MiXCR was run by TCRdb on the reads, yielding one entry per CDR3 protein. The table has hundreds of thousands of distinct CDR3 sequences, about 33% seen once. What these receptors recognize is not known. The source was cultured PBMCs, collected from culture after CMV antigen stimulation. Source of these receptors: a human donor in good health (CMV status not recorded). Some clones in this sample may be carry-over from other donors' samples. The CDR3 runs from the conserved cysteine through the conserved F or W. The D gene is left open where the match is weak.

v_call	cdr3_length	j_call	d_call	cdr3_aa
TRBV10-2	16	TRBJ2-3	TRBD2	CASSLIAGVRTDTQYF
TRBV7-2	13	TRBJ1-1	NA	CASSSGQSTEAFF
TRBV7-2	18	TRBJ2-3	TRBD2	CASTITPGLAGGPDTQYF
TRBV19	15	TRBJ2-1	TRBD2	CASSIAAGVGNEQFF
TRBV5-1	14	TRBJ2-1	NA	CASSSDRRDSEQFF
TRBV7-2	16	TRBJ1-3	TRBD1	CASSTGVGLGGNTIYF
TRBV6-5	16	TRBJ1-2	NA	CASSYSKGRGNYGYTF
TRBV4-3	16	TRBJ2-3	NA	CASSQGRGSFTDTQYF
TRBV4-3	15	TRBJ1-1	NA	CASSQDGSPELQAFF
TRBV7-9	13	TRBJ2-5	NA	CASSSDLGETQYF
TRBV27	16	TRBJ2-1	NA	CASTSLLIRTNNEQFF
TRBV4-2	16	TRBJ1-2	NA	CASSQDLGGGIDGYTF
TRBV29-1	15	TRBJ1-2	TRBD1	CSVDKSDRGNYGYTF
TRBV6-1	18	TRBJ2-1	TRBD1	CASSHRRTGTDFYNEQFF
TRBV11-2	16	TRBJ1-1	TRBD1	CTSRGQGRKGGTEAFF
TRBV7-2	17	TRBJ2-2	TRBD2	CASSPSTSGRKSGELFF
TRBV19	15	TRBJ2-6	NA	CASSITWPGANVLTF
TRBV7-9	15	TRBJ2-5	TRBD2	CATMTSGRAKETQYF
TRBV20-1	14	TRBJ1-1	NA	CSADDRGSDTEAFF
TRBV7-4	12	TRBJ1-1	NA	CASSLASGMAFF
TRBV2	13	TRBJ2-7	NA	CASSETRAREQYF
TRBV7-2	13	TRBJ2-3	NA	CATKDRSTDTQYF
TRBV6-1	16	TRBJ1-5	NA	CASSEFSRSRNQPQHF
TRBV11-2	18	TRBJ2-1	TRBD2	CASSPRTGLAGRGNEQFF
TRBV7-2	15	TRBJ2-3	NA	CASSLGARGTDTQYF
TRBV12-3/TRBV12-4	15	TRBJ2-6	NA	CASIEPESGANVLTF
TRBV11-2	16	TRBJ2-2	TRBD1	CASSFRGTEPTGELFF
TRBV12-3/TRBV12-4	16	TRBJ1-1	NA	CASSLRWGALNTEAFF